This TCR beta chain comes out of a study of T cell clonality in common variable immunodeficiency. Study outcomes and limitations: Fewer TCRbeta clones were shared among CVID subjects than controls.

V lost 5 bases and J lost 0, with 14 bases in between. Per the germline V gene, CDR1 is DFQATT and CDR2 is SNEGSKA (reference sequence). This CDR3 comprises 15 residues. This clone was recorded many times. Antigen unknown. With the read ending 3 residues before the CDR3 end, the germline J gene is used to fill in that end. Equal genomic DNA amounts from CVID and control samples were sequenced. This table comes from immunoSEQ multiplex PCR, and its TCRdb copy is limited to in-frame clones, with some not included. This repertoire lists approximately 64,000 clones without singletons; 1.7% sits in the top ten.

This chain uses TRBV20-1 with TRBJ1-5, with D possibly TRBD1 on 6 matching bases. The sample taken for sequencing was peripheral blood mononuclear cells. The receptor's source is a person aged 18 to 70 in good health. Partial CDR3 DNA: TGCAGTGCTTTACAGGGCAGACATAGCAATCAGCCC. Residues: CSALQGRHSNQP. The full CDR3 reads CSALQGRHSNQPQHF.